The 22 T cell receptor beta chains below come from one sample, sequenced in a study of blood T cell repertoires in COVID-19. Sequenced by immunoSEQ multiplex PCR; TCRdb stores in-frame clones only, minus some. The sample contains about 97,000 clones, approximately 86% of which appear only once. Sequencing was done on a sample of peripheral blood. The receptor source for this set is a man aged 50-60 years with COVID-19, enrolled during active disease.

As DNA, the CDR3 is TGCGCCAGCAGCTGGGGGCGAGTGGACGATAGCGAAAAACTGTTTTTT. Translation: CASSWGRVDDSEKLFF. V gene TRBV5-1 combines with J gene TRBJ1-4; D possibly corresponds to TRBD1 (6 bases). The V end was cut by 3 bases, the J end by 8 bases, with 20 bases between. The CDR3 is 16 amino acids. CDR1 SGHRS and CDR2 YFSETQ come from the germline V gene.

The chain has TRBV4-2 and TRBJ2-3; 14 nucleotides align to TRBD2. Germline V gives CDR1 LGHNA, CDR2 YNFKEQ. The CDR3 sequence is 17 residues long. The V and J ends lost 0 bases and 5 bases, in that order; junction bases with no gene match: 4. CDR3 coding DNA: TGTGCCAGCAGCCAAGAAGGGACTAGCGGGGGAGGAGATACGCAGTATTTT. It encodes CASSQEGTSGGGDTQYF.

The genes are TRBV29-1 and TRBJ1-2, with 9 bases identical to TRBD1. The V segment lost 6 bases and the J segment 0 bases; nucleotides outside the gene matches: 2. The CDR3 is 13 residues long. The germline V gene has CDR1 SQVTM and CDR2 ANQGSEA. The CDR3 protein is CSVRTGANYGYTF. For the CDR3, the DNA is TGCAGCGTGAGGACAGGGGCTAACTATGGCTACACCTTC.

In nucleotides, the CDR3 is TGTGCCAGCAGTCCTTCTAGGACAGGGCGGACTGAAGCTTTCTTT. Translating it yields CASSPSRTGRTEAFF. V gene TRBV11-1 combines with J gene TRBJ1-1; 8 bases are a match to TRBD1. Unmatched junction bases numbered 11, after V lost 6 bases and J lost 5 bases. The CDR3 sequence is 15 residues long. Germline V gives CDR1 SGHAT, CDR2 FQDESV (reference sequence).

The rearrangement uses TRBV6-5 and TRBJ1-3; the D gene is possibly TRBD1 (5 bases). The germline V gene encodes CDR1 MNHEY and CDR2 SVGAGI. The CDR3 has 13 amino acids. V lost 6 bases, J lost 6 bases, and 12 bases lay in between. In DNA form, the CDR3 reads TGTGCCAGCAGGACAGCATCCTTAAACACCATATATTTT. Its translation is CASRTASLNTIYF.

This clone has a handful of counts. The rearrangement uses TRBV6-5 and TRBJ1-1; D is ambiguous. The CDR3 spans 13 residues. Trimming pared 8 bases from V and 0 bases from J, leaving 10 bases between. Germline V gives CDR1 MNHEY, CDR2 SVGAGI. The CDR3 DNA follows: TGTGCCAGCGGTCGCGGGATGAACACTGAAGCTTTCTTT. It yields the protein CASGRGMNTEAFF.

V usage is TRBV6-6 and J usage is TRBJ2-1, with TRBD1 matching over 7 bases. Trimming at V came to 6 bases and at J to 7 bases, leaving 6 bases not matched to a gene. The CDR3 is 13 amino acids. Germline V lookup: CDR1 MNHNY, CDR2 SVGAGI (reference sequence). CDR3 sequence: CASRRTGGNEQFF. CDR3 sequence (DNA): TGTGCCAGCAGACGGACAGGCGGGAATGAGCAGTTCTTC.

The chain carries TRBV3-1 (or the pseudogene TRBV3-2) and TRBJ1-3; tentatively, D is TRBD1 (5 bases). The CDR3 sequence is 14 residues long. CDR1 and CDR2 (germline): LGHDT, YNNKEL (reference sequence). The V end lost 4 bases, the J end lost 2 bases, and 9 bases lay between the germline ends. The CDR3 loop reads CASSPRGAGNTIYF. As DNA, the CDR3 is TGTGCCAGCAGCCCGCGGGGGGCTGGAAACACCATATATTTT.

The rearrangement links TRBV5-1 to TRBJ1-1; D gene unclear. Trimming left V 4 bases short and J 0 bases short, with 7 bases between. The CDR3 is made up of 13 amino acids. The germline V gene encodes CDR1 SGHRS and CDR2 YFSETQ. CDR3 region: CASSPGMNTEAFF. As DNA, the CDR3 is TGCGCCAGCAGCCCGGGGATGAACACTGAAGCTTTCTTT. The variable domain in full, with the rest retrieved from reference TRBV5-1 and TRBJ1-1, is KAGVTQTPRYLIKTRGQQVTLSCSPISGHRSVSWYQQTPGQGLQFLFEYFSETQRNKGNFPGRFSGRQFSNSRSEMNVSTLELGDSALYLCASSPGMNTEAFFGQGTRLTVV.

The V gene is TRBV24-1, the J gene TRBJ2-2, with 9 bases identical to TRBD1. The germline CDR1 and CDR2 sequences are KGHDR and SFDVKD. The trim removed 5 bases at V and 1 base at J, leaving 10 bases unmatched. The CDR3 is 18 amino acids. Here the CDR3 reads CATSAGTGNELNTGELFF. For the CDR3, the DNA is TGTGCCACCAGTGCCGGGACAGGGAACGAATTGAACACCGGGGAGCTGTTTTTT.

The V and J genes are TRBV23-1 and TRBJ2-4; D ambiguous. TRBV23-1 falls under the ORF class, with uncertain function. V was trimmed by 4 bases and J by 0 bases, leaving 10 bases between them. This CDR3 is built from 15 residues. Written as DNA, the CDR3 is TGCGCCAGCAGTCTGAAAGACTTAGCCAAAAACATTCAGTACTTC. This encodes CASSLKDLAKNIQYF.

This clone occurred a few times. The chain combines TRBV30 with TRBJ2-7, with 8 bases matching TRBD1. The CDR3 consists of 13 residues. CDR1 is GTSNPN, CDR2 SVGIG, per germline (reference sequence). The CDR3 loop reads CAVGGTGTYEQYF. CDR3 bases: TGTGCTGTGGGCGGGACAGGCACCTACGAGCAGTACTTC.

The chain has TRBV7-3 and TRBJ1-2; the D is unclear. The CDR3 sequence is 13 residues long. Germline V lookup: CDR1 SGHTA, CDR2 FQGTGA. Trimming shortened V by 3 bases and J by 4 bases, and 9 bases separated the two germline ends. The CDR3 coding sequence is TGTGCCAGCAGCTTCGGGGAGGGCTATGGCTACACCTTC. Translating it yields CASSFGEGYGYTF.

In its sample, this clone was seen a few times. This same CDR3 is encoded by further DNA sequences in the sample. The gene calls are TRBV9 and TRBJ1-3; no firm D call. Germline CDR1 reads SGDLS; CDR2 reads YYNGEE. The CDR3 is 14 amino acids. Trimming pared 3 bases from V and 1 base from J, leaving 8 bases between. CDR3 protein: CASSATGSGNTIYF. For the CDR3, the DNA is TGTGCCAGCAGCGCGACGGGATCTGGAAACACCATATATTTT.

The chain is built from TRBV30 and TRBJ1-2; D remains ambiguous. Trimming took off 3 bases at V and 4 bases at J, with 12 bases between the two ends. Looked up from germline, CDR1 is GTSNPN and CDR2 is SVGIG (reference sequence). CDR3 length equals 13 residues. CDR3 sequence (DNA): TGTGCCTGGAGCATACAGCTTAGCTATGGCTACACCTTC. Translating it yields CAWSIQLSYGYTF.

The J gene is TRBJ2-7, the V gene TRBV4-2; 13 bases fit TRBD2. The CDR3 runs 18 residues. CDR1 and CDR2 (germline): LGHNA, YNFKEQ. Trimming cost V 0 bases and J 1 base; bases outside gene matches: 6. The CDR3 loop is CASSQEGGLAGLSYEQYF. The CDR3 DNA reads as TGTGCCAGCAGCCAAGAAGGGGGACTAGCGGGGTTATCCTACGAGCAGTACTTC.

The chain combines TRBV5-8 with TRBJ2-2; D may be TRBD1 (6 bases). Germline loops: CDR1 SGHTS, CDR2 YDEGEE. Trimming stripped 4 bases from V and 0 bases from J, with 19 bases between. The CDR3 runs to 18 residues. The CDR3 coding sequence is TGTGCCAGCAGCCGTCCCGGGACACCTAGAGCGAACACCGGGGAGCTGTTTTTT. As protein: CASSRPGTPRANTGELFF.

The chain employs TRBV7-9 and TRBJ1-1; D perhaps matches TRBD1 (5 bases). Trimming pared 1 base from V and 0 bases from J, leaving 9 bases between. Germline lookup yields CDR1 SEHNR and CDR2 FQNEAQ (reference sequence). This CDR3 has 15 amino acids. CDR3 DNA sequence: TGTGCCAGCAGCTTAGTTCCAGGGTTGAACACTGAAGCTTTCTTT. It is translated as CASSLVPGLNTEAFF.

This sequence joins TRBV6-5 and TRBJ2-7; 12 positions agree with TRBD1. V lost 5 bases, J lost 5 bases, and 7 bases stayed unmatched. The CDR3 sequence is 15 residues long. Germline V gene lookup returns CDR1 MNHEY and CDR2 SVGAGI. Here the CDR3 reads CASSPGTGGINEQYF. Here the CDR3 DNA reads TGTGCCAGCAGTCCAGGGACAGGGGGCATCAACGAGCAGTACTTC.

CDR3 protein: CASSPPGYGYTF. In nucleotides, the CDR3 is TGTGCCAGCTCCCCCCCCGGCTATGGCTACACCTTC. J is TRBJ1-2 and V is TRBV9; D is uncertain. CDR1 SGDLS and CDR2 YYNGEE come from the germline V gene. The CDR3 extends over 12 amino acids. Trimming removed 7 bases from V and 4 bases from J, with 11 bases in between. Full variable domain (remainder filled in from reference TRBV9 and TRBJ1-2): DSGVTQTPKHLITATGQRVTLRCSPRSGDLSVYWYQQSLDQGLQFLIQYYNGEERAKGNILERFSAQQFPDLHSELNLSSLELGDSALYFCASSPPGYGYTFGSGTRLTVV.

This chain uses TRBV11-2 with TRBJ2-4; no clear D. Germline V gene sequence: CDR1 SGHAT, CDR2 FQNNGV. The ends were cut back, 0 bases at V and 16 bases at J, with 10 bases in the middle. The CDR3 has 11 amino acids. The DNA for the CDR3 is TGTGCCAGCAGCTTAGATACAGAACCTTACTTC. Its translation is CASSLDTEPYF.

The gene calls are TRBV5-1 and TRBJ1-4; TRBD1 matches at 9 bases. J gave up 6 bases and V 4 bases, and 4 bases lay outside the gene matches. CDR1 is SGHRS and CDR2 is YFSETQ in the germline V gene. The CDR3 length is 14 residues. CDR3 amino acids: CASSRGTGYEKLFF. In DNA, the CDR3 is TGCGCCAGCAGCCGCGGGACAGGGTATGAAAAACTGTTTTTT.